This entry lists 5 T cell receptor beta chains sequenced from one sample in a study of blood T cell repertoires in COVID-19. The data were produced by immunoSEQ multiplex PCR, yet TCRdb's version contains in-frame clones alone and is incomplete. This table has roughly 48,000 clones, 80% to 90% appearing once. Sequenced material: peripheral blood. The receptors originated from a middle-aged man with acute or convalescent COVID-19.

The rearrangement links TRBV5-4 to TRBJ2-7; 8 positions agree with TRBD1. Germline V gene sequence: CDR1 SGHNT, CDR2 YYREEE (reference sequence). V lost 4 bases to trimming and J lost 0 bases; unmatched junction nucleotides: 6. The CDR3 sequence is 15 residues long. The CDR3 DNA reads TGTGCCAGCAGCGCGGAGGGACAGGCCTCCTACGAGCAGTACTTC. Translated: CASSAEGQASYEQYF.

The chain is built from TRBV11-2 and TRBJ1-5; 7 nucleotides match TRBD1. This CDR3 has 15 amino acids. The V gene's germline CDR1 is SGHAT and CDR2 FQNNGV. V trimming: 1 base; J trimming: 3 bases; junction bases outside the gene matches: 3. As DNA, the CDR3 is TGTGCCAGCAGCTTAGGGACAGGTAACAATCAGCCCCAGCATTTT. It encodes CASSLGTGNNQPQHF.

In its sample, this clone was seen a few times. This rearrangement joins TRBV19 to TRBJ2-6, with TRBD1 matching over 10 bases. Unmatched junction bases numbered 4, after V lost 6 bases and J lost 2 bases. This CDR3 spans 16 amino acids. Germline V lookup: CDR1 LNHDA, CDR2 SQIVND (reference sequence). CDR3 sequence reads: CASSWDRGAGANVLTF. In nucleotides, the CDR3 is TGTGCCAGTAGCTGGGACAGGGGCGCTGGGGCCAACGTCCTGACTTTC.

The CDR3 region has the DNA TGTGCCACCAGTGATCCCAACGCACAGGGGTCGGACACCGGGGAGCTGTTTTTT. It is translated as CATSDPNAQGSDTGELFF. The V gene is TRBV24-1, the J gene TRBJ2-2; 7 bases agree with TRBD1. The length of the CDR3 is 18 residues. V was clipped by 3 bases and J by 3 bases; unmatched bases: 12. Germline V gives CDR1 KGHDR, CDR2 SFDVKD.

The chain employs TRBV11-2 and TRBJ2-1; 9 bases are shared with TRBD2. CDR3 length: 19 residues. V shed 2 bases, J shed 1 base, and the junction held 12 bases outside the gene matches. Germline CDR1 is SGHAT and CDR2 is FQNNGV. This CDR3 reads CASSLRGGGAIFSYNEQFF. The CDR3 DNA follows: TGTGCCAGCAGCTTACGGGGCGGGGGGGCGATCTTTTCCTACAATGAGCAGTTCTTC.